These T cell receptor beta chains were read from a single sample in a study of T cell responses to AZD1222 COVID-19 vaccine. Here immunoSEQ multiplex PCR was the method, and the copy in TCRdb shows in-frame clones only, minus some. Of around 100,000 clones listed, about nine tenths are singletons. The sequencing used peripheral blood, collected on day 0 of AZD1222 vaccination. Receptors originate from an adult in good health. Each CDR3 is given with its conserved first and last residue. The D gene is left open where the match is weak. Clone size, where shown, is once, few, many, or a class for clones that have expanded.

j_gene: TRBJ2-7; v_gene: TRBV5-1; abundance: NA; d_gene: NA; CDR3nt: TGCGCCAGCAGCTTATACCCGGGACTCATGAACGAGCAGTACTTC; CDR3aa: CASSLYPGLMNEQYF
j_gene: TRBJ1-1; v_gene: TRBV6-5; abundance: NA; d_gene: NA; CDR3nt: TGTGCCAGCAGGATCCTTAGTGAGTTTAGCACTGAAGCTTTCTTT; CDR3aa: CASRILSEFSTEAFF
j_gene: TRBJ1-3; v_gene: TRBV9; abundance: once; d_gene: NA; CDR3nt: TGTGCCAGCAGTAAGACAGGCTTCTCTGGAAACACCATATATTTT; CDR3aa: CASSKTGFSGNTIYF
j_gene: TRBJ1-5; v_gene: TRBV15; abundance: NA; d_gene: TRBD1; CDR3nt: TGTGCCACAGGGTCGACAGGGGAAAATCGGCCCCAGCATTTT; CDR3aa: CATGSTGENRPQHF
j_gene: TRBJ1-2; v_gene: TRBV6-5; abundance: NA; d_gene: NA; CDR3nt: TGTGCCAGCAGACCCCCCGGCCTTTCGGGTATAGGCTACACCTTC; CDR3aa: CASRPPGLSGIGYTF
j_gene: TRBJ1-1; v_gene: TRBV4-1; abundance: NA; d_gene: NA; CDR3nt: TGCGCCAGCAGCCAAGATGAGGAGGCAGAAGCTTTCTTT; CDR3aa: CASSQDEEAEAFF
j_gene: TRBJ1-2; v_gene: TRBV24-1; abundance: NA; d_gene: TRBD1; CDR3nt: TGTGCCACCAGTGATCCTCGAAAGGGGGCGAGCTATGGCTACACCTTC; CDR3aa: CATSDPRKGASYGYTF
j_gene: TRBJ1-1; v_gene: TRBV27; abundance: NA; d_gene: NA; CDR3nt: TGTGCCAGCAGTGCTAGACGACAGATATACACTGAAGCTTTCTTT; CDR3aa: CASSARRQIYTEAFF
j_gene: TRBJ1-6; v_gene: TRBV21-1; abundance: NA; d_gene: NA; CDR3nt: TGTGCCAGCAGCTACCCCCACAGCTACTCCCTATGTTCACCCCTCCACTTT; CDR3aa: CASSYPHSYSLCSPLHF
j_gene: TRBJ1-2; v_gene: TRBV3-1/TRBV3-2; abundance: NA; d_gene: NA; CDR3nt: TGTGCCAGCAGCCAAGCCAGGGGAGTAATCGATGGCTACACCTTC; CDR3aa: CASSQARGVIDGYTF
j_gene: TRBJ2-1; v_gene: TRBV3-1/TRBV3-2; abundance: NA; d_gene: TRBD1; CDR3nt: TGTGCCAGCAGCTGGGGACAGGCAGGGGAGCAGTTCTTC; CDR3aa: CASSWGQAGEQFF
j_gene: TRBJ2-1; v_gene: TRBV3-1/TRBV3-2; abundance: NA; d_gene: TRBD2; CDR3nt: TGTGCCAGCAGCCAAGTAACTAGCGGGACCTACAATGAGCAGTTCTTC; CDR3aa: CASSQVTSGTYNEQFF
j_gene: TRBJ1-6; v_gene: TRBV19; abundance: NA; d_gene: NA; CDR3nt: TGTGCCAGTAGTATAAGGGGACCCCTTGGATCCCTCCACTTT; CDR3aa: CASSIRGPLGSLHF
j_gene: TRBJ2-7; v_gene: TRBV12-3/TRBV12-4; abundance: once; d_gene: NA; CDR3nt: TGTGCCAGCAGTTCGGACGGTGCCTACGAGCAGTACTTC; CDR3aa: CASSSDGAYEQYF
j_gene: TRBJ1-5; v_gene: TRBV2; abundance: NA; d_gene: NA; CDR3nt: TGTGCCAGCGGCAGGGATAGCAATCAGCCCCAGCATTTT; CDR3aa: CASGRDSNQPQHF
j_gene: TRBJ2-7; v_gene: TRBV12-3/TRBV12-4; abundance: NA; d_gene: NA; CDR3nt: TGTGCCAGCAGTAGCAGTTTGGTGTACGAGCAGTACTTC; CDR3aa: CASSSSLVYEQYF
j_gene: TRBJ2-6; v_gene: TRBV27; abundance: NA; d_gene: TRBD1; CDR3nt: TGTGCCAGCAGTTTGAAAGACAGGGACCTTCCTGGGGCCAACGTCCTGACTTTC; CDR3aa: CASSLKDRDLPGANVLTF
j_gene: TRBJ2-1; v_gene: TRBV14; abundance: NA; d_gene: TRBD1; CDR3nt: TGTGCCAGCAGCTCACAATCGTTCTGGGACAGGGCTATGGGTGAGCAGTTCTTC; CDR3aa: CASSSQSFWDRAMGEQFF
j_gene: TRBJ2-7; v_gene: TRBV7-8; abundance: NA; d_gene: NA; CDR3nt: TGTGCCAGCAGCTTGTCTGCATTATCCTACGAGCAGTACTTC; CDR3aa: CASSLSALSYEQYF
j_gene: TRBJ2-1; v_gene: TRBV12-3/TRBV12-4; abundance: NA; d_gene: NA; CDR3nt: TGTGCCAGCAGTTTAGGACAGAACAATGAGCAGTTCTTC; CDR3aa: CASSLGQNNEQFF
j_gene: TRBJ1-1; v_gene: TRBV2; abundance: few; d_gene: NA; CDR3nt: TGTGCCACGTGGGTCTACACTGAAGCTTTCTTT; CDR3aa: CATWVYTEAFF
j_gene: TRBJ1-2; v_gene: TRBV9; abundance: NA; d_gene: NA; CDR3nt: TGTGCCAGCAGCGTAGGGGGCAGGAGGGGCTATGGCTACACCTTC; CDR3aa: CASSVGGRRGYGYTF
j_gene: TRBJ2-1; v_gene: TRBV25-1; abundance: once; d_gene: TRBD1; CDR3nt: TGTGCCAGCAGTGGGCGGGACAGGGGGCGGAATGAGCAGTTCTTC; CDR3aa: CASSGRDRGRNEQFF
j_gene: TRBJ1-5; v_gene: TRBV5-8; abundance: NA; d_gene: NA; CDR3nt: TGTGCCAGCAGCTTGGCTCAGCAGCCCCAGCATTTT; CDR3aa: CASSLAQQPQHF
j_gene: TRBJ1-6; v_gene: TRBV30; abundance: NA; d_gene: NA; CDR3nt: TGTGCCTGGTCTGGGCGGACCTTCTATAATTCACCCCTCCACTTT; CDR3aa: CAWSGRTFYNSPLHF
j_gene: TRBJ1-3; v_gene: TRBV2; abundance: NA; d_gene: NA; CDR3nt: TGTGCCAGCAGTGAGTGGGCCAAGGGAAACACCATATATTTT; CDR3aa: CASSEWAKGNTIYF
j_gene: TRBJ1-2; v_gene: TRBV20-1; abundance: NA; d_gene: NA; CDR3nt: TGCAGTGCTAGTGACGGCCCAGTGGGCTACACCTTC; CDR3aa: CSASDGPVGYTF
j_gene: TRBJ1-4; v_gene: TRBV9; abundance: NA; d_gene: NA; CDR3nt: TGTGCCAGCAGCGTAGGGGGGTTCGATGAAAAACTGTTTTTT; CDR3aa: CASSVGGFDEKLFF
j_gene: TRBJ2-7; v_gene: TRBV4-1; abundance: NA; d_gene: NA; CDR3nt: TGCGCCAGCAGCCCAGCAGGAGAGGGCTCCTACGAGCAGTACTTC; CDR3aa: CASSPAGEGSYEQYF
j_gene: TRBJ2-7; v_gene: TRBV7-9; abundance: NA; d_gene: NA; CDR3nt: TGTGCCAGCAGCCCGACGACAGTTCTGGGCGAGCAGTACTTC; CDR3aa: CASSPTTVLGEQYF
j_gene: TRBJ1-3; v_gene: TRBV5-1; abundance: NA; d_gene: NA; CDR3nt: TGCGCCAGCAGCTTGGCGGGGAGGACTGAAAACACCATATATTTT; CDR3aa: CASSLAGRTENTIYF
j_gene: TRBJ1-4; v_gene: TRBV20-1; abundance: NA; d_gene: NA; CDR3nt: TGCAGTGCTCTTAGCGAGGAGAGGGTGTTTTTT; CDR3aa: CSALSEERVFF
j_gene: TRBJ1-6; v_gene: TRBV6-6; abundance: NA; d_gene: TRBD1; CDR3nt: TGTGCCAGCAGTCGTAGACCACGGGACAGGGTCTTATCACCCCTCCACTTT; CDR3aa: CASSRRPRDRVLSPLHF
j_gene: TRBJ1-2; v_gene: TRBV29-1; abundance: NA; d_gene: TRBD1; CDR3nt: TGCAGCGCTCTCTCCGACAGGGGGCGGAACTATGGCTACACCTTC; CDR3aa: CSALSDRGRNYGYTF
j_gene: TRBJ1-6; v_gene: TRBV11-1; abundance: once; d_gene: NA; CDR3nt: TGTGCCAGCAGCTTAGCGGGACGGCGGGGTTCACCCCTCCACTTT; CDR3aa: CASSLAGRRGSPLHF
j_gene: TRBJ1-5; v_gene: TRBV4-1; abundance: few; d_gene: TRBD1; CDR3nt: TGCGCCAGCAGCCAAGAGACGACAGGGAATCAGCCCCAGCATTTT; CDR3aa: CASSQETTGNQPQHF
j_gene: TRBJ1-5; v_gene: TRBV7-2; abundance: NA; d_gene: TRBD1; CDR3nt: TGTGCCAGCAGCTCACAGGGGACTAATCAGCCCCAGCATTTT; CDR3aa: CASSSQGTNQPQHF
j_gene: TRBJ1-1; v_gene: TRBV7-9; abundance: NA; d_gene: NA; CDR3nt: TGTGCCAGCAGCCCCACCCTAGGGACCACTGAAGCTTTCTTT; CDR3aa: CASSPTLGTTEAFF
j_gene: TRBJ1-4; v_gene: TRBV5-4; abundance: NA; d_gene: NA; CDR3nt: TGTGCCAGCAGCTTACCGGGATCTACTAATGAAAAACTGTTTTTT; CDR3aa: CASSLPGSTNEKLFF
j_gene: TRBJ2-7; v_gene: TRBV7-9; abundance: NA; d_gene: NA; CDR3nt: TGTGCCAGCAGCTTAGGCGGGGTCACCTACGAGCAGTACTTC; CDR3aa: CASSLGGVTYEQYF
j_gene: TRBJ2-3; v_gene: TRBV28; abundance: NA; d_gene: NA; CDR3nt: TGTGCCAGCAGTTTAAACTTTCAGTTGACCGCTCCCACAGATACGCAGTATTTT; CDR3aa: CASSLNFQLTAPTDTQYF